One sample yielded the 18 T cell receptor beta chains listed below, sequenced in a study of blood T cell repertoires in COVID-19. Assay used: immunoSEQ multiplex PCR; TCRdb lists only in-frame clones, some missing. The table shows about 250,000 clones, with roughly 84% occurring only once. The sample consisted of peripheral blood. Receptors were obtained from a woman aged 40 to 50 with active or convalescent COVID-19.

The chain has TRBV10-3 and TRBJ1-3; TRBD1 might be the D (5 bases). CDR1 ENHRY and CDR2 SYGVKD come from the germline V gene. The CDR3 has 14 residues. Deletions cut 4 bases from V and 5 bases from J, with 12 bases between. The CDR3 sequence: CAISGLTARNTIYF. The CDR3 DNA follows: TGTGCCATCAGTGGATTGACAGCCAGAAACACCATATATTTT.

This rearrangement joins TRBV24-1 to TRBJ2-3; D possibly corresponds to TRBD2 (5 bases). Germline V CDR1 and CDR2: KGHDR, SFDVKD. The CDR3 has 16 amino acids. Deletions cut 3 bases from V and 1 base from J, with 13 bases between. For the CDR3, the DNA is TGTGCCACCAGTGATCGGGGAGCGGCCGGCACAGATACGCAGTATTTT. The encoded protein is CATSDRGAAGTDTQYF.

The genes are TRBV5-1 and TRBJ2-1; TRBD2 matches 9 bases. CDR3 size: 19 residues. After removal of 4 bases from V and 4 bases from J, the junction contained 18 bases not matched to a gene. Germline V lookup: CDR1 SGHRS, CDR2 YFSETQ. The CDR3 reads CASSPGGTSSRGGYNEQFF. As DNA, the CDR3 is TGCGCCAGCAGCCCGGGTGGGACTAGCTCTAGAGGGGGTTACAATGAGCAGTTCTTC.

The chain is built from TRBV19 and TRBJ2-7; D possibly corresponds to TRBD2 (5 bases). There are 17 residues in the CDR3. Germline CDR1 reads LNHDA; CDR2 reads SQIVND (reference sequence). Between the trimmed V and J ends, which lost 5 bases and 6 bases, there was a span of 26 bases. CDR3 in amino acids: CASSGGGIGPEGREQYF. The CDR3 nucleotides read TGTGCCAGTAGTGGAGGCGGAATAGGACCCGAAGGGCGCGAGCAGTACTTC.

J is TRBJ1-5 and V is TRBV7-3, with D unresolved. The CDR3 sequence is 16 residues long. Germline V lookup: CDR1 SGHTA, CDR2 FQGTGA. V was trimmed by 3 bases and J by 2 bases, leaving 14 bases between them. In nucleotides, the CDR3 is TGTGCCAGCAGCTTTAAAGGGAGAAGCGGCAATCAGCCCCAGCATTTT. Amino acids: CASSFKGRSGNQPQHF.

The J gene is TRBJ1-5, the V gene TRBV12-5, with D unresolved. Looked up from germline, CDR1 is LGHNT and CDR2 is FRNRAP. V was clipped by 7 bases and J by 5 bases, with 12 bases between them. This CDR3 comprises 13 residues. CDR3 bases: TGTGCTAGTGCCCAATTTACAGATCAGCCCCAGCATTTT. Protein product: CASAQFTDQPQHF.

This rearrangement joins TRBV19 to TRBJ1-4, with TRBD1 as a possible D gene (5 bases). Between the trimmed V and J ends, which lost 3 bases and 5 bases, there was a span of 13 bases. Germline values: CDR1 LNHDA, CDR2 SQIVND (reference sequence). There are 15 residues in the CDR3. The CDR3 bases are TGTGCCAGTAGTATCCTGGCGGAGGGGAATGAAAAACTGTTTTTT. Translation gives CASSILAEGNEKLFF.

The chain couples TRBV28 to TRBJ2-1; 10 bases are shared with TRBD2. The J segment lost 9 bases and the V segment lost 2 bases, leaving 7 bases of the junction unmatched. CDR1 is MDHEN, CDR2 SYDVKM, per germline. The CDR3 runs 15 residues. In nucleotides, the CDR3 is TGTGCCAGCAGTTTAATAAGCGGGGGGGCCTTTGAGCAGTTCTTC. This codes for CASSLISGGAFEQFF.

The chain couples TRBV7-9 to TRBJ2-3; 9 bases are a match to TRBD2. V shed 3 bases and J 4 bases; nucleotides not matched to a gene: 5. Germline values: CDR1 SEHNR, CDR2 FQNEAQ (reference sequence). The CDR3 is made up of 15 amino acids. The CDR3 DNA is TGTGCCAGCAGCTTTCGGCGGGGGGGCCCAGATACGCAGTATTTT. Translation gives CASSFRRGGPDTQYF.

The rearrangement uses TRBV6-1 and TRBJ1-6, with D possibly matching TRBD1 (6 bases). This CDR3 has 15 amino acids. The germline V gene has CDR1 MNHNS and CDR2 SASEGT. Trimming pared 0 bases from V and 6 bases from J, leaving 9 bases between. CDR3 amino acids: CASSEARTANSPLHF. The CDR3 region has the DNA TGTGCCAGCAGTGAAGCGCGGACAGCTAATTCACCCCTCCACTTT.

This clone was seen a handful of times. This sequence joins TRBV10-3 and TRBJ1-3; D is uncertain. The CDR3 contains 15 residues. The germline V and J ends were trimmed by 3 bases and 2 bases, with 11 bases remaining between them. Per germline, CDR1 ENHRY and CDR2 SYGVKD. Here the CDR3 reads CAISEPVGAGNTIYF. In nucleotides, the CDR3 is TGTGCCATCAGTGAACCCGTCGGAGCTGGAAACACCATATATTTT.

The table lists this clone with a few counts. This chain uses TRBV5-5 with TRBJ2-7, with D possibly matching TRBD1 (6 bases). This CDR3 has 16 residues. The V and J ends lost 1 base and 5 bases respectively, with 19 bases between them. The V gene's germline CDR1 is SGHKS and CDR2 YYEKEE (reference sequence). CDR3 bases: TGTGCCAGCAGCTTGTGGTTTACAGGGAGTAAGAACGAGCAGTACTTC. Translated: CASSLWFTGSKNEQYF.

This chain joins TRBV5-4 and TRBJ1-2; 7 bases match TRBD1. Germline-derived CDR1 and CDR2 are SGHNT and YYREEE (reference sequence). The V and J ends lost 4 bases and 7 bases, in that order; junction bases with no gene match: 13. The CDR3 has 15 residues. The CDR3 loop reads CASSSRQGLVFGYTF. The DNA of the CDR3 is TGTGCCAGCAGCAGCCGACAGGGTCTCGTTTTTGGCTACACCTTC.

CDR3 DNA: TGTGCCAGCTCTACTAGCGGGGGGGTTAACTACGAGCAGTACGTC. Translation gives CASSTSGGVNYEQYV. V usage is TRBV2 and J usage is TRBJ2-7, with 13 bases that match TRBD2. In germline, CDR1 is SNHLY, CDR2 FYNNEI. The ends lost 8 bases at V and 3 bases at J; junction bases unmatched: 7. The CDR3 is 15 residues long.

The chain has TRBV6-5 and TRBJ1-6, with D unclear. Germline V gene sequence: CDR1 MNHEY, CDR2 SVGAGI. Trimming left V 8 bases short and J 0 bases short, with 8 bases between. The CDR3 is made up of 14 amino acids. The CDR3 nucleotides read TGTGCCAGCCGAGGGAGCTCCTATAATTCACCCCTCCACTTT. Amino acids: CASRGSSYNSPLHF.

The chain couples TRBV11-1 to TRBJ1-1; perhaps TRBD1 as D (6 bases). V lost 5 bases, J lost 3 bases, and 16 bases lay in between. This CDR3 is 15 amino acids long. Germline CDR1 is SGHAT and CDR2 is FQDESV (reference sequence). CDR3 coding DNA: TGTGCCAGCAGCCGTCGGGGGGGCGCAGACACTGAAGCTTTCTTT. Protein sequence: CASSRRGGADTEAFF. Variable domain in full (rest from reference TRBV11-1 and TRBJ1-1): EAEVAQSPRYKITEKSQAVAFWCDPISGHATLYWYRQILGQGPELLVQFQDESVVDDSQLPKDRFSAERLKGVDSTLKIQPAELGDSAMYLCASSRRGGADTEAFFGQGTRLTVV.

This rearrangement joins TRBV10-3 to TRBJ1-4; D possibly corresponds to TRBD1 (5 bases). V shed 2 bases and J shed 0 bases, with 7 bases lying between them. Looked up from germline, CDR1 is ENHRY and CDR2 is SYGVKD. The CDR3 has 15 residues. The CDR3 spells CAISEAGTTNEKLFF. The CDR3 region has the DNA TGTGCCATCAGTGAGGCAGGGACAACTAATGAAAAACTGTTTTTT.

The chain recombines TRBV11-2 with TRBJ2-1; TRBD1 matches at 12 bases. CDR3 length: 17 residues. Germline CDR1 reads SGHAT; CDR2 reads FQNNGV. V lost 1 base to trimming and J lost 8 bases; unmatched junction nucleotides: 9. The CDR3 loop reads CASSLGTGTGGRHEQFF. The CDR3 nucleotides read TGTGCCAGCAGCTTAGGGACCGGGACAGGGGGCCGCCATGAGCAGTTCTTC.